Listed here are 26 T cell receptor beta chains from one sample, sequenced in a study of cytomegalovirus exposure and HLA in healthy donors (dated by TCRdb to the late 2010s). Library preparation was by the immunoSEQ multiplex PCR assay. The multiplex PCR relied on a mix of 60 forward primers for TCR Vbeta segments and 13 reverse primers for TCR Jbeta segments. TCRdb retrieved this table from immuneACCESS and kept in-frame rearrangements only. Not all clones are present; in checked studies, unresolved V genes account for under half, and no reason is known for the remainder. Recorded for this sample are roughly 190,000 clones; around 81% of them occurred a single time. The top ten constitute about 1.8% of the sample. Sequencing used PBMCs. These receptors all stem from a young man in good health and CMV-seronegative.

The chain joins TRBV2 to TRBJ1-5; maybe TRBD1 (5 bases). Trimming removed 1 base from V and 9 bases from J, with 13 bases in between. This CDR3 is 14 amino acids long. The germline V gene encodes CDR1 SNHLY and CDR2 FYNNEI. The CDR3 reads CASSEGYQTAPQHF. The DNA for the CDR3 is TGTGCCAGCAGTGAAGGGTACCAGACAGCGCCCCAGCATTTT. Using reference TRBV2 and TRBJ1-5 for the parts outside the CDR3, the full variable domain is EPEVTQTPSHQVTQMGQEVILRCVPISNHLYFYWYRQILGQKVEFLVSFYNNEISEKSEIFDDQFSVERPDGSNFTLKIRSTKLEDSAMYFCASSEGYQTAPQHFGDGTRLSIL.

The genes are TRBV7-8 and TRBJ2-1; 9 nucleotides match TRBD2. The CDR3 runs 15 residues. V shed 2 bases, J shed 12 bases, and the junction held 11 bases outside the gene matches. Germline assignment: CDR1 SGHVS and CDR2 FQNEAQ. The CDR3 spells CASSLMGGRAVVQFF. In nucleotides, the CDR3 is TGTGCCAGCAGCTTAATGGGCGGGAGGGCGGTGGTGCAGTTCTTC.

The chain has TRBV7-9 and TRBJ2-5; 8 nucleotides match TRBD1. Trimming cost V 5 bases and J 3 bases; bases outside gene matches: 5. The CDR3 runs to 14 residues. CDR1 and CDR2 from the germline V gene are SEHNR and FQNEAQ (reference sequence). This chain's CDR3 is CASSPGGLKETQYF. DNA of the CDR3: TGTGCCAGCAGCCCAGGGGGCCTGAAAGAGACCCAGTACTTC.

This clone was picked up a small number of times. The CDR3 DNA reads as TGTGCCATCAGGACGGACAGCCGGTACTCGGAAGCTTTCTTT. It yields the protein CAIRTDSRYSEAFF. V is TRBV10-3 and J is TRBJ1-1; perhaps TRBD1 as D (6 bases). The V end lost 6 bases, the J end lost 8 bases, and 19 bases lay between the germline ends. CDR1 is ENHRY, CDR2 SYGVKD, per germline. The CDR3 is 14 amino acids.

To note about this clone: Germline is not matched at one junction end, which may reflect a read error. The genes are TRBV7-6 and TRBJ1-1; 8 nucleotides line up with TRBD1. CDR3 length: 12 residues. Germline assignment: CDR1 SGHVS and CDR2 FNYEAQ. This chain's CDR3 is CASRTGETDAFF. In DNA form, the CDR3 reads TGTGCCAGCAGGACAGGGGAGACTGATGCTTTCTTT. Full variable domain (missing parts from reference TRBV7-6 and TRBJ1-1): GAGVSQSPRYKVTKRGQDVALRCDPISGHVSLYWYRQALGQGPEFLTYFNYEAQQDKSGLPNDRFSAERPEGSISTLTIQRTEQRDSAMYRCASRTGETDAFFGQGTRLTVV.

This clone was found a few times. This chain links TRBV19 with TRBJ1-2, with D perhaps matching TRBD1 (6 bases). Trimming took 8 bases from V and 6 from J, leaving 25 bases between them. Germline V gives CDR1 LNHDA, CDR2 SQIVND (reference sequence). The CDR3 has 16 amino acids. Here the CDR3 DNA reads TGTGCCAGTCAAATGCGAGGGGGTCCCCTCTCCGATGGCTACACCTTC. Its protein is CASQMRGGPLSDGYTF.

The rearrangement uses TRBV2 and TRBJ2-7, with D tentatively TRBD2 (5 bases). The V and J ends lost 6 bases and 7 bases respectively, with 16 bases between them. The germline CDR1 and CDR2 sequences are SNHLY and FYNNEI. This CDR3 has 13 residues. In DNA form, the CDR3 reads TGTGCCAGCAGCTGGGGTCCTAGGAGGGAGCAGTACTTC. This gives the protein CASSWGPRREQYF.

The J gene is TRBJ1-6, the V gene TRBV5-1; TRBD1 is a possible D gene (6 bases). The germline V gene encodes CDR1 SGHRS and CDR2 YFSETQ. V was clipped by 1 base and J by 8 bases, with 16 bases between them. The CDR3 has 16 amino acids. The CDR3 DNA follows: TGCGCCAGCAGCTTGCAAAACAGGGTTGGTGATTCACCCCTCCACTTT. Its protein is CASSLQNRVGDSPLHF. Full variable domain (rest looked up from reference TRBV5-1 and TRBJ1-6): KAGVTQTPRYLIKTRGQQVTLSCSPISGHRSVSWYQQTPGQGLQFLFEYFSETQRNKGNFPGRFSGRQFSNSRSEMNVSTLELGDSALYLCASSLQNRVGDSPLHFGNGTRLTVT.

The genes are TRBV13 and TRBJ2-3; 14 nucleotides align to TRBD2. The CDR3 has 16 residues. CDR1 is PRHDT, CDR2 FYEKMQ, per germline (reference sequence). Trimming at V came to 5 bases and at J to 2 bases, leaving 3 bases not matched to a gene. The CDR3 region has the DNA TGTGCCAGCAGCCTGACTAGCGGGAGGGCCACAGATACGCAGTATTTT. Translated: CASSLTSGRATDTQYF.

V is TRBV5-6 and J is TRBJ2-5; the D is unclear. Germline values: CDR1 SGHDT, CDR2 YYEEEE. The CDR3 loop spans 14 amino acids. Trimming left V 0 bases short and J 2 bases short, with 8 bases between. The CDR3 spells CASSLVGSQETQYF. CDR3 coding DNA: TGTGCCAGCAGCTTGGTGGGCAGTCAAGAGACCCAGTACTTC.

The chain has TRBV4-2 and TRBJ2-2; 8 bases match TRBD2. The CDR3 is made up of 19 amino acids. Trimming took 0 bases from V and 4 from J; bases not matched to a gene: 13. Germline V CDR1 and CDR2: LGHNA, YNFKEQ. The CDR3 sequence is CASSQDPAGVQKRTGELFF. CDR3 nucleotides: TGTGCCAGCAGCCAAGACCCAGCGGGAGTACAAAAACGCACCGGGGAGCTGTTTTTT.

There are a few counts of this clone. The V and J genes are TRBV7-9 and TRBJ1-3, with D perhaps TRBD1 (5 bases). CDR1 and CDR2 (germline): SEHNR, FQNEAQ (reference sequence). Trimming left V 3 bases short and J 0 bases short, with 12 bases between. The CDR3 loop spans 16 amino acids. In DNA form, the CDR3 reads TGTGCCAGCAGCTTCTCGACAGTCACCTCTGGAAACACCATATATTTT. It translates to CASSFSTVTSGNTIYF.

This clone was observed a single time. The junction departs from germline at one end; a sequencing error may be responsible. V and J are TRBV4-1 and TRBJ2-1, with 7 bases fitting TRBD2. The CDR3 loop spans 16 amino acids. Looked up from germline, CDR1 is MGHRA and CDR2 is YSYEKL. CDR3 sequence reads: CASTQTGRGGGNEQFF. The CDR3 DNA reads TGCGCCAGCACCCAAACGGGACGTGGCGGGGGCAATGAGCAGTTCTTC.

Concerning this clone: The sample has other DNA sequences that encode this CDR3 too. The chain links TRBV5-6 to TRBJ2-7; TRBD2 matches at 8 bases. From germline, CDR1 is SGHDT and CDR2 YYEEEE. The CDR3 contains 14 residues. The V gene end was trimmed by 2 bases and the J gene end by 2 bases; junction bases not matched to a gene: 3. As DNA, the CDR3 is TGTGCCAGCAGCTTAGCGGGAGTCCCCTACGAGCAGTACTTC. It codes for CASSLAGVPYEQYF.

The chain couples TRBV6-5 to TRBJ2-1; 10 bases align to TRBD2. The CDR3 runs 13 residues. The germline V gene encodes CDR1 MNHEY and CDR2 SVGAGI. V lost 0 bases to trimming and J lost 10 bases; unmatched junction nucleotides: 0. The CDR3: CASSYSGLAEQFF. The CDR3, as DNA: TGTGCCAGCAGTTACTCGGGACTAGCGGAGCAGTTCTTC.

V gene TRBV6-5 combines with J gene TRBJ2-7; 8 nucleotides agree with TRBD1. The CDR3 length is 13 residues. V lost 10 bases and J lost 3; bases outside the gene matches: 8. Germline CDR1 is MNHEY and CDR2 is SVGAGI. The CDR3 sequence is CATGQGRVYEQYF. The CDR3 DNA reads TGTGCCACCGGACAGGGAAGGGTCTACGAGCAGTACTTC.

The chain has TRBV6-1 and TRBJ2-7; D may be TRBD1 (5 bases). CDR1 is MNHNS, CDR2 SASEGT, per germline. Trimming removed 5 bases from V and 0 bases from J, with 11 bases in between. The length of the CDR3 is 14 residues. The CDR3 region is CASSHRSNSYEQYF. The CDR3 nucleotides read TGTGCCAGCAGTCACAGGTCCAACTCCTACGAGCAGTACTTC.

In the case of this clone: Different DNA sequences within this sample yield the same CDR3. The chain recombines TRBV5-1 with TRBJ2-3; weak D call: TRBD1 (6 bases). This CDR3 is built from 17 residues. Trimming removed 4 bases at V and 3 bases at J, with 21 bases between. CDR1 is SGHRS, CDR2 YFSETQ, per germline. The CDR3 sequence is CASSGGQSARLTDTQYF. The CDR3 DNA reads TGCGCCAGCAGCGGAGGACAGTCTGCCAGACTAACAGATACGCAGTATTTT.

In this sample, this clone turned up a few times. V is TRBV9 and J is TRBJ2-3; 9 bases match TRBD1. CDR1 is SGDLS, CDR2 YYNGEE, per germline. V lost 0 bases and J lost 3; bases outside the gene matches: 11. The CDR3 contains 18 residues. The CDR3 spells CASSVALRTGGATDTQYF. The DNA of the CDR3 is TGTGCCAGCAGCGTAGCCCTAAGAACAGGGGGCGCAACAGATACGCAGTATTTT.

CDR3 region: CASTWGEQPQHF. In DNA, the CDR3 is TGTGCCTCAACCTGGGGGGAGCAGCCCCAGCATTTT. This sequence joins TRBV7-9 and TRBJ1-5; maybe TRBD1 (5 bases). CDR1 and CDR2 (germline): SEHNR, FQNEAQ (reference sequence). The CDR3 totals 12 residues. V dropped 11 bases and J dropped 7 bases, with 15 bases sitting between them.

The chain links TRBV13 to TRBJ2-7, with D tentatively TRBD2 (5 bases). CDR1 is PRHDT and CDR2 is FYEKMQ in the germline V gene (reference sequence). The length of the CDR3 is 15 residues. Trimming left V 0 bases short and J 3 bases short, with 12 bases between. The CDR3 DNA sequence: TGTGCCAGCAGCTTAGGCCGGGGTCGGGGCTACGAGCAGTACTTC. The encoded protein is CASSLGRGRGYEQYF.

The chain links TRBV7-9 to TRBJ1-1; unclear D gene. This CDR3 has 14 amino acids. Germline V gene data show CDR1 as SEHNR and CDR2 as FQNEAQ (reference sequence). Trimming removed 1 base from V and 1 base from J, with 7 bases in between. DNA for the CDR3: TGTGCCAGCAGCTTAGGGGCGCAGAACACTGAAGCTTTCTTT. Translating gives CASSLGAQNTEAFF.

The chain employs TRBV19 and TRBJ1-3; 8 nucleotides align to TRBD1. This CDR3 region has 14 residues. Germline assignment: CDR1 LNHDA and CDR2 SQIVND (reference sequence). With V trimmed by 6 bases and J by 3 bases, 4 bases remained unmatched. In DNA, the CDR3 is TGTGCCAGTAGAGACAGGGGAGATGGAAACACCATATATTTT. Translation gives CASRDRGDGNTIYF.

The rearrangement links TRBV11-3 to TRBJ1-2; 9 bases agree with TRBD1. V trimming: 5 bases; J trimming: 0 bases; junction bases outside the gene matches: 13. The V gene's germline CDR1 is SGHNT and CDR2 YENEEA. The CDR3 length is 18 residues. CDR3 bases: TGTGCCAGCAGCACGCAGACAGGGGGTTCGGAAGCTAACTATGGCTACACCTTC. Protein product: CASSTQTGGSEANYGYTF.

This chain connects TRBV11-2 to TRBJ2-1, with 10 bases identical to TRBD1. The CDR3 runs 15 residues. In germline, CDR1 is SGHAT, CDR2 FQNNGV. The J segment lost 8 bases and the V segment lost 5 bases, leaving 9 bases of the junction unmatched. CDR3 in DNA: TGTGCCAGCAGCCTCACGGACAGGGGGGACTATGAGCAGTTCTTC. This codes for CASSLTDRGDYEQFF.

The J gene is TRBJ1-2, the V gene TRBV28; 9 bases agree with TRBD1. The junction had 12 bases not matched to a gene; V was cut back by 5 bases and J by 8 bases. The CDR3 covers 15 residues. CDR1 and CDR2 from the germline V gene are MDHEN and SYDVKM. The CDR3 DNA is TGTGCCAGCAGTCCATACCGGGACAGGGTCGCCGGCTACACCTTC. Protein product: CASSPYRDRVAGYTF.